This T cell receptor (beta chain) was observed in a study of T cells in Graves' hyperthyroidism and ophthalmopathy (dated by TCRdb to the late 2010s). Regarding the complete study: Peripheral blood samples were taken at the time of initial diagnosis, prior to any treatment. According to the paper, TCR Vbeta CDR3 sequencing was carried out on 135 peripheral blood samples, which came from 40 to 45 ophthalmopathy, 80 or so hyperthyroidism and some 17 progressor patients. In addition, the study compared T-cell repertoires in thyroid tissue and in blood from six Graves' hyperthyroidism patients. The 100 discovery patients were randomly split 7:3 into training and test sets. An independent validation cohort of 18 to 20 hyperthyroidism patients and approximately 15 patients who later progressed to ophthalmopathy tested prospective prediction of ophthalmopathy. Following sampling, methimazole starting at 30 mg daily was given to hyperthyroidism patients, and high-dose intravenous methylprednisolone was given to ophthalmopathy patients. To identify distinguishing TCR V-J signatures, a discovery cohort of roughly 100 patients was used, comprising under 45 with Graves' ophthalmopathy and roughly 60 with stable Graves' hyperthyroidism.

Stable Graves' hyperthyroidism was defined as the absence of progression to ophthalmopathy over 18 months of follow-up. The hyperthyroidism patients were between 18 and 65 years old and newly diagnosed, with a disease duration of less than 2 months. Exclusion was applied to patients with uncontrolled infections, other autoimmune diseases, pregnancy or lactation. Clinical symptoms, serum thyroxine and TRAb, thyroid ultrasound, and orbital computed tomography formed the basis for the diagnoses. PBMCs were isolated from approximately 10 ml of fresh peripheral blood by Ficoll-Paque density gradient centrifugation. Trizol reagent was used to extract total RNA, and RNA quality was then checked on an Agilent 2100 Bioanalyzer. Study-wide findings and limitations: In cross-validation, a model built on a 13 V-J signature told ophthalmopathy apart from stable hyperthyroidism with approximately 90% sensitivity and approximately 84% specificity, and in testing the same model reached 80%/75%. Sample size was not statistically predetermined, and investigators were not blinded to group allocation. In validation, progression to ophthalmopathy was predicted by the model with more than 65% sensitivity and 72.22% specificity, a median of approximately 6.5 months before onset. Most expanded thyroid clonotypes (frequency above 0.001) were also detected in blood, a finding suggesting that blood repertoires may reflect thyroid immune responses.

The TCR beta CDR3 regions were amplified from the RNA transcripts. A first-round RT-PCR of the TCR CDR3 used the HTBI primer set with the Qiagen OneStep RT-PCR kit. Libraries were constructed in a second round of multiplex PCR, after which size selection and purification were carried out. Sequencing of the libraries was done on an Illumina HiSeq2000 using paired-end 100 bp reads. Turning to the authors' computational methods: SOAPnuke was used to process the raw data, with reads discarded if the reads contained adapters or uncalled bases, had a mean Phred below 15, or lacked an exact constant-primer or identifier match. High-quality paired reads were merged with COPE v1.2.5, and unique nucleotide sequences were defined as clonotypes. Clonotypes were aligned to IMGT TRBV, TRBD and TRBJ reference segments using MiTCR v1.1. Only V-J combinations with frequency above 0.0001, covering about 99% of repertoires, were analysed. The TCS score was defined as F50 (clonal expansion) divided by E x V (chaos), with BLOSUM62-based TCRdist calculated between CDR3 peptides within each V-J. Welch's t-statistics and random forest reduced 500 to 650 V-J features to roughly 13, which were used in a naive Bayes classifier (R e1071). The public reads were reanalyzed by TCRdb: fastp trimming at Q25, MiXCR alignment, in-frame beta chains only. CDR3 protein duplicates are merged, each entry listing the most common genes and DNA. The V and J calls were determined by TCRdb, not by the authors. This sample comprises hundreds of thousands of distinct CDR3 sequences, around 13% of them detected only once. The ten top clones hold roughly a tenth of the sample.

As to this clonotype: The antigen it recognizes is unknown. The record has no base qualities; no much larger clone is one base away.

The TCR sequence derives from a woman in her late teens or twenties with Graves' hyperthyroidism. The sequenced material came from blood.

The nucleotide sequence reads as follows: TGTGCCAGTAGTATAGATGCCGACAGCCCCAGCAATCAGCCCCAGCATTTT. It encodes CASSIDADSPSNQPQHF. The rearranged chain carries TRBV19 and TRBJ1-5; the D gene is perhaps TRBD1, from 5 matching bases. The junction shows trimming of 0 bases on V and 1 base on J, plus 13 bases between the germline ends. Looking up the germline V gene (reference sequence) yields CDR1 LNHDA and CDR2 SQIVND. The CDR3 sequence holds 17 residues, the cysteine and phenylalanine included. The entry retains the CDR3 DNA only, 51 bases that are in frame from base 1.